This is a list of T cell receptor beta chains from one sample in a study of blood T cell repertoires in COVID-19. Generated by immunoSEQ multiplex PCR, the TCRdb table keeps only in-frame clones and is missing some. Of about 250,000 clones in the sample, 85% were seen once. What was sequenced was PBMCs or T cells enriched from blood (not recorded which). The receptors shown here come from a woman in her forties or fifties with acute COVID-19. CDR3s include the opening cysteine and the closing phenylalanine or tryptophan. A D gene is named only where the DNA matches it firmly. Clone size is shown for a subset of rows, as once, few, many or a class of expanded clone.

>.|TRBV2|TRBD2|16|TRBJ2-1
CASSVRVAGFYNEQFF
TGTGCCAGCAGTGTTCGGGTAGCGGGGTTTTACAATGAGCAGTTCTTC
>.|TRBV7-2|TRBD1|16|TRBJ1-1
CASSLEGAGMNTEAFF
TGTGCCAGCAGCTTAGAGGGGGCGGGGATGAACACTGAAGCTTTCTTT
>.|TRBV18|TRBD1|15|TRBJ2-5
CASSFGQGSQETQYF
TGTGCCAGCTCTTTCGGACAGGGTAGCCAAGAGACCCAGTACTTC
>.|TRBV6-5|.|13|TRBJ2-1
CASSLVGAYEQFF
TGTGCCAGCAGTTTGGTAGGGGCCTATGAGCAGTTCTTC
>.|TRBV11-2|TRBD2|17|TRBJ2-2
CASSRTSGDANTGELFF
TGTGCCAGCAGCCGGACTAGCGGAGACGCGAACACCGGGGAGCTGTTTTTT
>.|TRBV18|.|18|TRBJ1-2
CASSPNSGGGTVTYGYTF
TGTGCCAGCTCACCAAACTCTGGCGGGGGTACCGTAACCTATGGCTACACCTTC
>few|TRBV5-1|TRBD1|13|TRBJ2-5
CASSLQGQETQYF
TGCGCCAGCAGCTTACAGGGGCAAGAGACCCAGTACTTC
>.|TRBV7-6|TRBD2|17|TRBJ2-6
CASAGGQTFSGANVLTF
TGTGCCAGCGCGGGGGGTCAGACGTTCAGTGGGGCCAACGTCCTGACTTTC
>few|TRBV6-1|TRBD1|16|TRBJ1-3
CASSGGTGDSGNTIYF
TGTGCCAGCAGTGGCGGGACAGGGGACTCTGGAAACACCATATATTTT
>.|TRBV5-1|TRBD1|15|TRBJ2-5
CASSFRDRDGETQYF
TGCGCCAGCAGCTTCCGGGACAGGGACGGAGAGACCCAGTACTTC
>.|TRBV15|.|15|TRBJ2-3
CATSPPRGAADTQYF
TGTGCCACCAGCCCGCCCAGGGGCGCCGCAGATACGCAGTATTTT
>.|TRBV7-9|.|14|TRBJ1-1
CASSSGGVSTEAFF
TGTGCCAGCAGCTCTGGAGGGGTTTCCACTGAAGCTTTCTTT
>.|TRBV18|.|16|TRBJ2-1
CASSPPNSRPYNEQFF
TGTGCCAGCTCACCACCGAACAGCCGCCCCTACAATGAGCAGTTCTTC
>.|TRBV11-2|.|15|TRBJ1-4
CASSTDLATNEKLFF
TGTGCCAGCAGCACAGATTTAGCAACTAATGAAAAACTGTTTTTT
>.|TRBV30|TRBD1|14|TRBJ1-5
CACSTGGGGQPQHF
TGTGCCTGCTCTACAGGGGGCGGCGGTCAGCCCCAGCATTTT
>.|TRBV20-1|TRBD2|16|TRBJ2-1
CSASRASGGAHNEQFF
TGCAGTGCTAGTCGGGCTAGCGGGGGGGCCCACAATGAGCAGTTCTTC
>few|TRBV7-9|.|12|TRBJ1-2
CASTGGARGYTF
TGTGCCAGCACTGGGGGGGCGCGAGGCTACACCTTC
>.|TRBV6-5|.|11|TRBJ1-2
CASSGDYGYTF
TGTGCCAGCAGCGGGGACTATGGCTACACCTTC
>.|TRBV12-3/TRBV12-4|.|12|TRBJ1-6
CASSPRNSPLHF
TGTGCCAGCAGTCCGCGGAATTCACCCCTCCACTTT
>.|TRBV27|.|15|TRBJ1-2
CASSSLSIINYGYTF
TGTGCCAGCAGTTCGTTGAGTATAATTAACTATGGCTACACCTTC
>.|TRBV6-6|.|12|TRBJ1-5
CASSYPSLPQHF
TGTGCCAGCAGTTACCCTAGTTTGCCCCAGCATTTT
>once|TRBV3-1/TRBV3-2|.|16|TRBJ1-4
CASSQDPGPQNEKLFF
TGTGCCAGCAGCCAAGATCCAGGCCCCCAGAATGAAAAACTGTTTTTT
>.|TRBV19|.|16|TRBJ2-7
CASRRYFGQSSYEQYF
TGTGCCAGTAGACGGTATTTCGGACAGAGCTCCTACGAGCAGTACTTC
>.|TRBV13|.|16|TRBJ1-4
CASSLGRPQGTEKLFF
TGTGCCAGCAGCTTAGGGAGGCCACAGGGTACAGAAAAACTGTTTTTT
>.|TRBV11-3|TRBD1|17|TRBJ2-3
CASSLGEGTGKSDTQYF
TGTGCCAGCAGCTTAGGTGAAGGGACAGGGAAATCAGATACGCAGTATTTT
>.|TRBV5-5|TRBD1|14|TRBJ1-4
CASSRGQGREKLFF
TGTGCCAGCAGCCGAGGACAGGGGCGGGAAAAACTGTTTTTT
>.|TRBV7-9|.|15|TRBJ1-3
CASSLVALGGNTIYF
TGTGCCAGCAGCTTAGTGGCCCTCGGGGGAAACACCATATATTTT
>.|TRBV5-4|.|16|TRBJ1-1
CASSYGQTFLNTEAFF
TGTGCCAGCAGCTATGGACAGACCTTCTTGAACACTGAAGCTTTCTTT
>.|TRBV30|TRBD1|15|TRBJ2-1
CAWSVWTGRINEQFF
TGTGCCTGGAGTGTGTGGACAGGGAGGATTAATGAGCAGTTCTTC